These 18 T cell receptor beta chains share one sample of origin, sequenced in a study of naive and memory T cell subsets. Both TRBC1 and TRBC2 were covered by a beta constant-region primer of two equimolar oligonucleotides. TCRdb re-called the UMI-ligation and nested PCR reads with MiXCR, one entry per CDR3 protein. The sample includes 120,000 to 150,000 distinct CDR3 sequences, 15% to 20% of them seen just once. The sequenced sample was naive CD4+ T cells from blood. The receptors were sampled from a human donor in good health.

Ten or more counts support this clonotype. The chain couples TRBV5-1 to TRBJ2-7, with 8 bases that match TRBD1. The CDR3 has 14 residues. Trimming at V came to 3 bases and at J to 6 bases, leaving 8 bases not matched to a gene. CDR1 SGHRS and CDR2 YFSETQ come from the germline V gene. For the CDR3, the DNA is TGCGCCAGCAGCTATAACGGACAGGGCGGCGAGCAGTACTTC. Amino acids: CASSYNGQGGEQYF. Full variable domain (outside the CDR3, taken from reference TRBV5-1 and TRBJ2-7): KAGVTQTPRYLIKTRGQQVTLSCSPISGHRSVSWYQQTPGQGLQFLFEYFSETQRNKGNFPGRFSGRQFSNSRSEMNVSTLELGDSALYLCASSYNGQGGEQYFGPGTRLTVT.

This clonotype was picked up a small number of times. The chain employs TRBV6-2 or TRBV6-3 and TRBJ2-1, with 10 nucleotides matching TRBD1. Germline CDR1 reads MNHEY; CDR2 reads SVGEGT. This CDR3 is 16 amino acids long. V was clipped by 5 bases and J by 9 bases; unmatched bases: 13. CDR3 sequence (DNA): TGTGCCAGCAGTCCTGCAACCGGGACAGGGGTGACTGAGCAGTTCTTC. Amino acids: CASSPATGTGVTEQFF.

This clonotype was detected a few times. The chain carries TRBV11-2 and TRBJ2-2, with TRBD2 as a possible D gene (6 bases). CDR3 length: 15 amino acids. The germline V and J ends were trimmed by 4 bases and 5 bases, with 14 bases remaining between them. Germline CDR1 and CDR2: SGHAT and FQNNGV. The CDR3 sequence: CASSSHAGGTGELFF. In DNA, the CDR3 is TGTGCCAGCAGCTCCCACGCTGGGGGGACCGGGGAGCTGTTTTTT.

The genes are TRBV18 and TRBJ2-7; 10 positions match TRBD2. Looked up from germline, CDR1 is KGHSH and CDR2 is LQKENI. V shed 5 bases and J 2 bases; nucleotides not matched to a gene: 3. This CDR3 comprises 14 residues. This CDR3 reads CASSGTSAAYEQYF. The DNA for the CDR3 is TGTGCCAGCTCAGGGACTAGCGCAGCCTACGAGCAGTACTTC.

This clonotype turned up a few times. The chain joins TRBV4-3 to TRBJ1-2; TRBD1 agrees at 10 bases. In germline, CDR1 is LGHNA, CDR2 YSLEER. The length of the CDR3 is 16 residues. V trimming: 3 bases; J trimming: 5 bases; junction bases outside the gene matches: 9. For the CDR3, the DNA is TGCGCCAGCAGCCATGTGCCCGGACAGGGGGTTTATGGCTACACCTTC. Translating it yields CASSHVPGQGVYGYTF.

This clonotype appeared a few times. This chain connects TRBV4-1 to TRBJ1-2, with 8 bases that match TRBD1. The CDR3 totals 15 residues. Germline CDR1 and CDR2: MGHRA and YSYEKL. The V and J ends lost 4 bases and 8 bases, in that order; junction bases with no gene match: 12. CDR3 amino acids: CASSRSGAGGQGYTF. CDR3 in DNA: TGCGCCAGCAGCCGATCCGGAGCAGGGGGCCAGGGCTACACCTTC.

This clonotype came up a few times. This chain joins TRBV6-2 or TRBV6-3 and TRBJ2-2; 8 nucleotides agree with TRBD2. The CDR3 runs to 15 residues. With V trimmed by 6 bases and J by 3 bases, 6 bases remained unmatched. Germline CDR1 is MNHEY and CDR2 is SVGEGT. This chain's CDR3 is CASRAAGVHTGELFF. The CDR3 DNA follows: TGTGCCAGCAGGGCAGCGGGAGTTCACACCGGGGAGCTGTTTTTT.

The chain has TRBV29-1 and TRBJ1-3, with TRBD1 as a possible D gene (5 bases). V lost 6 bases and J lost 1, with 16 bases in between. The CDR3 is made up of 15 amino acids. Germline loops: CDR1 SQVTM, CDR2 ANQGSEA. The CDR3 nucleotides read TGCAGCGTGGGACTCAGGCTCTCATCTGGAAACACCATATATTTT. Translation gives CSVGLRLSSGNTIYF.

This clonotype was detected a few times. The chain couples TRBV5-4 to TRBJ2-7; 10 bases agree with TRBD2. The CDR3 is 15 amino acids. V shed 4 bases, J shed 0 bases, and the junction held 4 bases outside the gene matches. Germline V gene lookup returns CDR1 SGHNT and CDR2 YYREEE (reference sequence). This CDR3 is CASSTGLAASYEQYF. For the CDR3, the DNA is TGTGCCAGCAGCACAGGACTAGCGGCCTCCTACGAGCAGTACTTC.

The CDR3 here is CSAEGLAGGTDTQYF. In nucleotides, the CDR3 is TGCAGCGCCGAGGGACTAGCGGGAGGAACAGATACGCAGTATTTT. V is TRBV29-1 and J is TRBJ2-3; 15 positions agree with TRBD2. Looked up from germline, CDR1 is SQVTM and CDR2 is ANQGSEA. Trimming cost V 7 bases and J 3 bases; bases outside gene matches: 5. The CDR3 loop spans 15 amino acids.

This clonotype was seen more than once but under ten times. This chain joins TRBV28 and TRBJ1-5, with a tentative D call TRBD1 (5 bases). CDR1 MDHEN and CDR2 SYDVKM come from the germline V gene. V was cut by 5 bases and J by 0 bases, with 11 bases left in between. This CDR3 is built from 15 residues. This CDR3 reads CASSPQGPSNQPQHF. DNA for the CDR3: TGTGCCAGCAGTCCCCAGGGACCTAGCAATCAGCCCCAGCATTTT.

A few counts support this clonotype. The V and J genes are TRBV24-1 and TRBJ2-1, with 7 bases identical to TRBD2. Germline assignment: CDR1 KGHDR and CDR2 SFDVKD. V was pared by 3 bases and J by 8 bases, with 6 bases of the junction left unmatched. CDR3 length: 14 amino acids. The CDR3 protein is CATSDTGTKDEQFF. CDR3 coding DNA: TGTGCCACCAGTGATACCGGGACTAAAGATGAGCAGTTCTTC.

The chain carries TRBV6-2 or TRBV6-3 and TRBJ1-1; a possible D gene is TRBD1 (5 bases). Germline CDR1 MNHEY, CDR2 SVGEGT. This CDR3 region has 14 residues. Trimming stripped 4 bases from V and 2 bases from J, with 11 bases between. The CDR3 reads CASSSGDPNTEAFF. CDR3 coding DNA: TGTGCCAGCAGTTCTGGGGACCCCAACACTGAAGCTTTCTTT.

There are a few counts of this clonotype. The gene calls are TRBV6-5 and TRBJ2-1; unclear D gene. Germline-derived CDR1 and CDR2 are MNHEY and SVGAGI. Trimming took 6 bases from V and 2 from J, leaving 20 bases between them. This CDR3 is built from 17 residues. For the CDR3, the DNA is TGTGCCAGCAGCCCCTGGATCCTGGAAGGGCCCTACAATGAGCAGTTCTTC. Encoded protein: CASSPWILEGPYNEQFF.

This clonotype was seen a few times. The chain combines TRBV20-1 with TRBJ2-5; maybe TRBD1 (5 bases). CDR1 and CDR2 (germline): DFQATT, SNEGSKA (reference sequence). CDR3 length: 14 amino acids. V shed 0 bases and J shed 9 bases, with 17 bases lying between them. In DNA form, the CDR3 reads TGCAGTGCTAGAGATCCGACAGAGAAAGGGGCCCAGTACTTC. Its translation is CSARDPTEKGAQYF.

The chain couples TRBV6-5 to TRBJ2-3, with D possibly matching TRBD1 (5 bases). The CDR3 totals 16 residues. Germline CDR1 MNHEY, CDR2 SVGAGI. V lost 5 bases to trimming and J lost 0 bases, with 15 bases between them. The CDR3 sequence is CASSRDSKVSTDTQYF. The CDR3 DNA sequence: TGTGCCAGCAGTCGAGACAGCAAAGTTAGCACAGATACGCAGTATTTT.

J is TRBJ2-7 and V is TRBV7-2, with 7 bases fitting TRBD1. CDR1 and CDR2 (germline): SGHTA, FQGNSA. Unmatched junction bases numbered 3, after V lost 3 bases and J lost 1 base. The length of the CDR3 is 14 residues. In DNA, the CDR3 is TGTGCCAGCAGCTTGACAGGGCCTTCCTACGAGCAGTACTTC. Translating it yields CASSLTGPSYEQYF.

The CDR3 DNA is TGTGCCAGCAGTGAGACTAGCGGGAGGTTATACGAGCAGTACTTC. Protein: CASSETSGRLYEQYF. The chain combines TRBV6-2 or TRBV6-3 with TRBJ2-7; 13 nucleotides match TRBD2. The CDR3 loop spans 15 amino acids. Germline trimming cut 5 bases from V and 4 bases from J; bases unmatched to any gene: 5. Germline CDR1 reads MNHEY; CDR2 reads SVGEGT.